Each of the 24 T cell receptor beta chains below was sequenced from the same sample in a study of blood T cells in healthy people across ages. A second roughly 7 to 11 cycle PCR used barcoded and J-beta primers. One entry per CDR3 protein, called by TCRdb with MiXCR from the 5' RACE reads. The repertoire consists of approximately 350,000 distinct CDR3 sequences, with approximately 47% occurring once and the leading ten covering about 54%. The sample comprised blood. These receptors were obtained from a man in his sixties in good health.

The chain combines TRBV5-1 with TRBJ1-2; D not certain. Looked up from germline, CDR1 is SGHRS and CDR2 is YFSETQ. Trimming took 3 bases from V and 9 from J, leaving 12 bases between them. The CDR3 is 12 residues long. CDR3 protein: CASSSNLESYTF. The CDR3 DNA reads TGCGCCAGCAGCTCGAACTTGGAAAGCTACACCTTC.

This clonotype has only a few counts. The chain recombines TRBV20-1 with TRBJ2-1; D possibly uses TRBD1 or TRBD2 (5 bases each). CDR1 DFQATT and CDR2 SNEGSKA come from the germline V gene (reference sequence). The CDR3 covers 15 residues. The CDR3 coding sequence is TGCTCAAAGCGGCGGCCAGGGAGCTCCTACAATGAGCAGTTCTTC. Translation: CSKRRPGSSYNEQFF.

The chain is built from TRBV27 and TRBJ2-5; no clear D gene. The CDR3 has 13 residues. Germline assignment: CDR1 MNHEY and CDR2 SMNVEV (reference sequence). V was shortened by 8 bases and J by 11 bases, with 21 bases between the two germline ends. The CDR3 loop reads CASSVGQHNEQYF. Here the CDR3 DNA reads TGTGCCAGCTCCGTAGGGCAGCACAATGAGCAGTACTTC.

J is TRBJ2-5 and V is TRBV20-1; possible D gene TRBD2, 6 bases. The CDR3 contains 15 residues. Trimming shortened V by 4 bases and J by 0 bases, and 15 bases separated the two germline ends. Per germline, CDR1 DFQATT and CDR2 SNEGSKA (reference sequence). The CDR3 DNA reads as TGCAGTGCTACAACCGGGACTCAGTACCAAGAGACCCAGTACTTC. Residues: CSATTGTQYQETQYF.

The chain uses TRBV20-1 and TRBJ1-5; D perhaps matches TRBD1 (5 bases). The germline V gene encodes CDR1 DFQATT and CDR2 SNEGSKA (reference sequence). V was pared by 4 bases and J by 6 bases, with 25 bases between. The CDR3 is 17 amino acids. CDR3 protein: CSATISQGTHRSQPQHF. CDR3 bases: TGCAGTGCTACTATCTCGCAGGGAACCCATCGGAGTCAGCCCCAGCATTTT.

This clonotype was found a few times. The chain employs TRBV10-3 and TRBJ2-7; TRBD2 is a possible D gene (6 bases). Trimming took 6 bases from V and 1 from J, leaving 13 bases between them. Germline V CDR1 and CDR2: ENHRY, SYGVKD. This CDR3 spans 14 amino acids. CDR3 loop: CAISGGPPSYEQYF. The DNA of the CDR3 is TGTGCCATCAGCGGGGGACCACCTTCCTACGAGCAGTACTTC.

Worth noting for this clonotype: An end of the junction differs from the germline gene, which may be a read error. This chain links TRBV7-2 with TRBJ2-3; possibly TRBD2 for D (6 bases). Germline V lookup: CDR1 SGHTA, CDR2 FQGNSA. This CDR3 has 18 residues. This chain's CDR3 is CVSSFDLASPGGADTQYF. The CDR3 DNA reads as TGTGTCAGCAGCTTCGACCTAGCGTCACCAGGAGGCGCAGATACGCAGTATTTT. Looking up the rest from reference TRBV7-2 and TRBJ2-3 gives the full variable domain: GAGVSQSPSNKVTEKGKDVELRCDPISGHTALYWYRQSLGQGLEFLIYFQGNSAPDKSGLPSDRFSAERTGGSVSTLTIQRTQQEDSAVYLCVSSFDLASPGGADTQYFGPGTRLTVL.

The rearrangement uses TRBV20-1 and TRBJ2-1; 8 positions agree with TRBD2. Trimming cost V 6 bases and J 3 bases; bases outside gene matches: 13. CDR3 length equals 16 residues. Germline CDR1 DFQATT, CDR2 SNEGSKA (reference sequence). This chain's CDR3 is CSAILPGLAGYNEQFF. CDR3 DNA: TGCAGTGCCATCCTTCCGGGGCTAGCGGGCTACAATGAGCAGTTCTTC.

Turning to this clonotype: Germline is not matched at one junction end, which may reflect a read error. The genes are TRBV6-4 and TRBJ1-3; 7 bases match TRBD1. The germline CDR1 and CDR2 sequences are MRHNA and SNTAGT. The CDR3 totals 15 residues. The CDR3 sequence: CASSQDRVPGNTIYF. The CDR3 DNA sequence: TGTGCTAGCAGCCAAGACAGGGTACCGGGAAACACCATATATTTT.

The chain couples TRBV6-6 to TRBJ2-4; 12 bases map to TRBD1. Germline lookup yields CDR1 MNHNY and CDR2 SVGAGI (reference sequence). After removal of 4 bases from V and 13 bases from J, the junction contained 14 bases not matched to a gene. The CDR3 spans 16 residues. In DNA form, the CDR3 reads TGTGCCAGCAGTTTCCCCCGGGACAGGGGGCTTTTGGAGCAGTACTTC. Translation: CASSFPRDRGLLEQYF.

This clonotype came up a few times. V gene TRBV29-1 combines with J gene TRBJ2-5, with D perhaps matching TRBD1 or TRBD2 (5 bases each). CDR1 and CDR2 from the germline V gene are SQVTM and ANQGSEA. Trimming cost V 3 bases and J 5 bases, with 16 bases left between them. The length of the CDR3 is 14 residues. CDR3 residues: CSVDEAGWGETQYF. DNA for the CDR3: TGCAGCGTTGATGAGGCAGGTTGGGGGGAGACCCAGTACTTC. The complete variable domain, with remaining parts taken from reference TRBV29-1 and TRBJ2-5, reads SAVISQKPSRDICQRGTSLTIQCQVDSQVTMMFWYRQQPGQSLTLIATANQGSEATYESGFVIDKFPISRPNLTFSTLTVSNMSPEDSSIYLCSVDEAGWGETQYFGPGTRLLVL.

The chain is built from TRBV11-2 and TRBJ2-3, with D unresolved. Germline V gives CDR1 SGHAT, CDR2 FQNNGV. The ends were cut back, 3 bases at V and 1 base at J, with 14 bases in the middle. This CDR3 spans 16 amino acids. CDR3 loop: CASSFRGRSGTDTQYF. The CDR3 nucleotides read TGTGCCAGCAGCTTCCGCGGACGTTCGGGCACAGATACGCAGTATTTT.

This clonotype was found many times. The rearrangement links TRBV28 to TRBJ2-7, with TRBD2 matching over 12 bases. With V trimmed by 3 bases and J by 7 bases, 7 bases remained unmatched. The CDR3 totals 15 residues. The germline V gene encodes CDR1 MDHEN and CDR2 SYDVKM. The CDR3 loop reads CASSLRLAGVGEQYF. As DNA, the CDR3 is TGTGCCAGCAGTTTGAGACTAGCGGGAGTGGGGGAGCAGTACTTC. Based on the CDR3 plus reference TRBV28 and TRBJ2-7, the full variable domain is DVKVTQSSRYLVKRTGEKVFLECVQDMDHENMFWYRQDPGLGLRLIYFSYDVKMKEKGDIPEGYSVSREKKERFSLILESASTNQTSMYLCASSLRLAGVGEQYFGPGTRLTVT.

On this clonotype: This clone may be a read error of a much larger clone one base away. The gene calls are TRBV6-2 or TRBV6-3 and TRBJ2-5; TRBD1 aligns across 9 bases. Germline V gene data show CDR1 as MNHEY and CDR2 as SVGEGT. The CDR3 is 14 amino acids. V lost 4 bases to trimming and J lost 11 bases; unmatched junction nucleotides: 11. The chain's CDR3 is CASSFRTGGDEQYF. DNA for the CDR3: TGTGCCAGCAGTTTTCGAACAGGGGGCGATGAGCAGTACTTC.

This clonotype was observed many times. The chain is built from TRBV3-1 and TRBJ2-3; 9 bases match TRBD2. Germline-derived CDR1 and CDR2 are LGHDT and YNNKEL (reference sequence). The CDR3 spans 16 residues. Unmatched junction bases numbered 6, after V lost 0 bases and J lost 5 bases. The CDR3 loop is CASSQDWREGRDTQYF. As DNA, the CDR3 is TGTGCCAGCAGCCAAGATTGGCGGGAGGGTAGAGATACGCAGTATTTT.

The chain is built from TRBV4-1 and TRBJ2-7, with D possibly being TRBD1 (6 bases). The J call may not be correct, given that the DNA end is closer to TRBJ2-5. The CDR3 length is 16 residues. CDR1 is MGHRA, CDR2 YSYEKL, per germline. The DNA for the CDR3 is TGCGCCAGCAGCCAAGTGAGTCGCCAGGGGCGCGGGACCCAGTACTTC. Protein: CASSQVSRQGRGTQYF.

A remark on this clonotype: Possible read error: a much larger clone is one base away. The chain recombines TRBV20-1 with TRBJ2-1, with TRBD2 matching over 7 bases. This CDR3 region has 16 residues. Germline V lookup: CDR1 DFQATT, CDR2 SNEGSKA (reference sequence). The J segment lost 13 bases and the V segment lost 0 bases, leaving 18 bases of the junction unmatched. CDR3 DNA sequence: TGCAGTGCTAGAGATAACGGACTAGATTTCGGAGAGACCCAGTTCTTC. Amino acid sequence: CSARDNGLDFGETQFF.

This sequence joins TRBV7-2 and TRBJ2-7, with 10 bases lining up with TRBD2. CDR3 length: 14 residues. Germline values: CDR1 SGHTA, CDR2 FQGNSA. J was trimmed by 4 bases and V by 5 bases; bases with no gene match: 5. The CDR3 loop reads CASSRTSGMYEQYF. Written as DNA, the CDR3 is TGTGCCAGCAGCCGGACTAGCGGTATGTACGAGCAGTACTTC.

V is TRBV4-2 and J is TRBJ1-2; no definite D call. The CDR3 extends over 14 amino acids. Germline CDR1 LGHNA, CDR2 YNFKEQ. Trimming stripped 0 bases from V and 4 bases from J, with 9 bases between. The CDR3 protein is CASSQDPELYGYTF. The CDR3 nucleotides are TGTGCCAGCAGCCAAGATCCGGAACTCTATGGCTACACCTTC.

The V and J genes are TRBV27 and TRBJ2-4, with D possibly being TRBD1 (5 bases). The assigned J gene may be wrong: the sequence end matches TRBJ2-7 better. Germline CDR1 is MNHEY and CDR2 is SMNVEV (reference sequence). This CDR3 has 12 residues. The CDR3 here is CASSSVRDEQYF. The CDR3 DNA reads TGTGCCAGCAGTTCCGTCAGGGACGAGCAGTACTTC.

Concerning this clonotype: A read error may account for a junction end that differs from germline. The gene calls are TRBV19 and TRBJ2-5, with 9 bases matching TRBD2. The CDR3 runs to 17 residues. Germline V gene data show CDR1 as LNHDA and CDR2 as SQIVND (reference sequence). The DNA for the CDR3 is TGTACCAGTAGTATAGTGGCCGCGGGAGGGTCTGGGGGGACCCAGTACTTC. The encoded protein is CTSSIVAAGGSGGTQYF.

This clonotype was picked up one time. This chain connects TRBV3-1 to TRBJ2-4; D ambiguous. Germline V gene lookup returns CDR1 LGHDT and CDR2 YNNKEL (reference sequence). CDR3 size: 14 residues. Trimming stripped 0 bases from V and 3 bases from J, with 6 bases between. The CDR3 spells CASSQDRFKNIQYF. The CDR3, as DNA: TGTGCCAGCAGCCAAGACAGATTCAAAAACATTCAGTACTTC.

This clonotype was seen a handful of times. The chain links TRBV2 to TRBJ1-2, with D unresolved. Trimming stripped 8 bases from V and 0 bases from J, with 10 bases between. Per germline, CDR1 SNHLY and CDR2 FYNNEI. There are 13 residues in the CDR3. In nucleotides, the CDR3 is TGTGCCAGCTTATACGGGACTAACTATGGCTACACCTTC. Translating gives CASLYGTNYGYTF.

This rearrangement joins TRBV28 to TRBJ2-1; the D gene could be TRBD1 or TRBD2 (5 bases each). Trimming left V 3 bases short and J 4 bases short, with 13 bases between. The CDR3 is made up of 15 amino acids. Germline assignment: CDR1 MDHEN and CDR2 SYDVKM. The CDR3 here is CASSFRGTGYNEQFF. CDR3 bases: TGTGCCAGCAGTTTCCGTGGGACGGGGTACAATGAGCAGTTCTTC.